The present T cell receptor (beta chain) was sequenced within a study of blood T cell repertoires in COVID-19. As for the study in general: The United States, Italy and Spain provided the acute and convalescent COVID-19 samples. The analysed material was cDNA or gDNA that came from T cells, B-cell-depleted T cells, or PBMCs.

As handled by the study authors: Estimation of nucleated cell counts relied on the amplification of reference gene primers. Repertoires were generated with immunoSEQ multiplex PCR, while TCRdb's copy carries only in-frame clones and drops some. D and trimming come from the DNA, and the V and J calls and clone size come from that table. Among fewer than 300,000 clones listed, 70% to 80% were seen once. This clonotype was sampled from a woman aged 80 or over with acute or convalescent COVID-19. The sequenced sample was peripheral blood.

CDR3 region: CASSSGNSYEQYF. DNA for the CDR3: TGCGCCAGCAGCTCCGGGAACTCCTACGAGCAGTACTTC. V gene TRBV5-1 combines with J gene TRBJ2-7, with D maybe TRBD2 (5 bases). Between the trimmed V and J ends, which lost 3 bases and 0 bases, there was a span of 7 bases. The CDR3 sequence is 13 residues long. Germline V gives CDR1 SGHRS, CDR2 YFSETQ.